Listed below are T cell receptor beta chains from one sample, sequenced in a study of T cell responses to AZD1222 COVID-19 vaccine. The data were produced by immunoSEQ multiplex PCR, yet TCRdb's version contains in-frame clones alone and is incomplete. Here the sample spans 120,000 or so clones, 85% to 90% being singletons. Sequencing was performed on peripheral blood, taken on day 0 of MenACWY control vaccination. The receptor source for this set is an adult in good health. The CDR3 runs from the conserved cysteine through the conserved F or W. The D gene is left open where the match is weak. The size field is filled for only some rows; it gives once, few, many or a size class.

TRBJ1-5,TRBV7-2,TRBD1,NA,TGTGCCAGCAGCTTAACCCCCGGGACAGGGTTCGGCAATCAGCCCCAGCATTTT,CASSLTPGTGFGNQPQHF
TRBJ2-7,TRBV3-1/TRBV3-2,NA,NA,TGTGCCAGCAGGAAGAAAATGGGGGAGGCCTACGAGCAGTACTTC,CASRKKMGEAYEQYF
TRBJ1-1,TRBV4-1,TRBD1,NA,TGCGCCAGCAGCCTGGGACAGGGGTCGGGCACTGAAGCTTTCTTT,CASSLGQGSGTEAFF
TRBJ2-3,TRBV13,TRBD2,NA,TGTGCCAGCAGCTTAGCCGGTCTAGCGGGAGGGATAGATACGCAGTATTTT,CASSLAGLAGGIDTQYF
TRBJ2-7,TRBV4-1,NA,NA,TGCGCCAGCAGCCAAGGAGGGAGTACATACGAGCAGTACTTC,CASSQGGSTYEQYF
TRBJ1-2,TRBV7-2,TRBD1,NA,TGTGCCAGCAGCTGGGGACAGGGTCATTGGGGCTACACCTTC,CASSWGQGHWGYTF
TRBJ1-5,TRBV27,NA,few,TGTGCCAGCAGTTTATATGGGGGGCGGCTCGATCAGCCCCAGCATTTT,CASSLYGGRLDQPQHF
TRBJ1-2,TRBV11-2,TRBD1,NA,TGTGCCAGCAGCCGGGACAGGGATTATGGCTACACCTTC,CASSRDRDYGYTF
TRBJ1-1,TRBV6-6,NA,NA,TGTGCCAGCAGGGACCTCAACGGAGCTTTCTTT,CASRDLNGAFF
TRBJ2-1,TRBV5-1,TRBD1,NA,TGCGCCAGCAGCCCGGGGGACAGGGATGGGCATGAGCAGTTCTTC,CASSPGDRDGHEQFF
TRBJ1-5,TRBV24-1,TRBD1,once,TGTGCCACCAGTGACTCGACAGGGGCGGCTCAGCCCCAGCATTTT,CATSDSTGAAQPQHF
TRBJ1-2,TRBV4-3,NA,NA,TGCGCCAGCAGCCAAGAACAGACAGTTCCCACTCATGGCTACACCTTC,CASSQEQTVPTHGYTF
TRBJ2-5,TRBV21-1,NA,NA,TGTGCCAGCAGCAAAGCGAGGGACAGGGACCAAGAGACCCAGTACTTC,CASSKARDRDQETQYF
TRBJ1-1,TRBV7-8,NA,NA,TGTGCCAGCAGCTCGGCCCTGGCGAGCAGCACTGAAGCTTTCTTT,CASSSALASSTEAFF
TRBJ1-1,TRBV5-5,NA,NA,TGTGCCAGCAGCTTGACAATCATGAACACTGAAGCTTTCTTT,CASSLTIMNTEAFF
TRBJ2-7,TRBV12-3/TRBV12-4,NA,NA,TGTGCCAGCAGTTCTAGCGACACCTACGAGCAGTACTTC,CASSSSDTYEQYF
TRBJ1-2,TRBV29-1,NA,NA,TGCAGCGTTTGGGTTAATTATGGCTACACCTTC,CSVWVNYGYTF
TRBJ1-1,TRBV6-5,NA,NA,TGTGCCAGCTACAGTGTAATGAACACTGAAGCTTTCTTT,CASYSVMNTEAFF
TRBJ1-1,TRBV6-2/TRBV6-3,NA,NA,TGTGCCAGCAGTTACACCAGGGTAGGTCCTGAAGCTTTCTTT,CASSYTRVGPEAFF
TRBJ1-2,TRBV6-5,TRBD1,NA,TGTGCCAGCAGTTACTCGAACAGGGGGCAAGGATATGGCTACACCTTC,CASSYSNRGQGYGYTF
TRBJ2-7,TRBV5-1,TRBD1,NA,TGCGCCAGCCAACATTCCGGGACAGGGGGCTACGAGCAGTACTTC,CASQHSGTGGYEQYF
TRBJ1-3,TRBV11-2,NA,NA,TGTGCCAGCAGCCCTCGGACAGTCTCCGGAAACACCATATATTTT,CASSPRTVSGNTIYF
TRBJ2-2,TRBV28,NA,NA,TGTGCCAGCAGTTTACAGGGCTCCGGGGAGCTGTTTTTT,CASSLQGSGELFF
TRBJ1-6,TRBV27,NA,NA,TGTGCCAGCAGTTGGCAGCCCCTTTCACCCCTCCACTTT,CASSWQPLSPLHF
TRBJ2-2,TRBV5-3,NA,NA,TGTGCCAGAAGCCTCAGACAGGCCGAGAACACCGGGGAGCTGTTTTTT,CARSLRQAENTGELFF
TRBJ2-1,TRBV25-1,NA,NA,TGTGCCAGCAGCTCCAACTACAATGAGCAGTTCTTC,CASSSNYNEQFF
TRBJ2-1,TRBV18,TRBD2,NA,TGTGCCAGCTCACCGAATAGCGGGAGAGTGACGGATGAGCAGTTCTTC,CASSPNSGRVTDEQFF
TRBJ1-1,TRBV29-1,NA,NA,TGCAGCGCACAACCTAGACTTCAACCGAACACTGAAGCTTTCTTT,CSAQPRLQPNTEAFF
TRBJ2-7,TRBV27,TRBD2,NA,TGTGCCAGCAGTTCGGGACTAGCGGGAGGTCGCTACGAGCAGTACTTC,CASSSGLAGGRYEQYF
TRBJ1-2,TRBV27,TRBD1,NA,TGTGCCAGCAGTTTGACAGGGTCCTACTATGGCTACACCTTC,CASSLTGSYYGYTF
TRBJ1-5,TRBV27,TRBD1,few,TGTGCCAGCAGCCTACAGGGGCCCCCTAATCAGCCCCAGCATTTT,CASSLQGPPNQPQHF
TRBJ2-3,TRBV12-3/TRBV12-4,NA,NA,TGTGCCAGCAGCATACAGGGCGGAGATACGCAGTATTTT,CASSIQGGDTQYF
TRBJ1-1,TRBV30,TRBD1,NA,TGTGCCTGGAGGAAACAGGGGGGCACTGAAGCTTTCTTT,CAWRKQGGTEAFF
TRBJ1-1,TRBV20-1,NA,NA,TGCAGTGCTGAGATGGGCACTGAAGCTTTCTTT,CSAEMGTEAFF
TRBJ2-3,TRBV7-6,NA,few,TGTGCCAGCAGCCAAACGCCCAACAGCCGAAACACAGATACGCAGTATTTT,CASSQTPNSRNTDTQYF
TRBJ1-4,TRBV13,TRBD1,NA,TGTGCCAGCAGCTTAGGCGGCGGGACAGGGGATGAAAAACTGTTTTTT,CASSLGGGTGDEKLFF
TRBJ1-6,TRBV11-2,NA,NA,TGTGCCAGCAGCTTAGACTTACCCCTCCACTTT,CASSLDLPLHF
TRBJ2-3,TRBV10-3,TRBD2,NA,TGTGCCATCGGATCCGGGACTAGCGGGAGAGCAGATACGCAGTATTTT,CAIGSGTSGRADTQYF
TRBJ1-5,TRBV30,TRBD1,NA,TGTGCCTGGGGACAGGGGAATCAGCCCCAGCATTTT,CAWGQGNQPQHF
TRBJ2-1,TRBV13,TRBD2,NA,TGTGCCAGCAGCTCCCACGGACGGTACTACTGGACTAGCGGGAGTGACGGTGCGGACAATGAGCAGTTCTTC,CASSSHGRYYWTSGSDGADNEQFF
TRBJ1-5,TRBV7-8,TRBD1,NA,TGTGCCAGCAGCGCGGACAGGGACCTTCATCAGCCCCAGCATTTT,CASSADRDLHQPQHF
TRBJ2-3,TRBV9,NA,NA,TGTGCCAGCAGCGTAGTTGAGGGACACACAGATACGCAGTATTTT,CASSVVEGHTDTQYF
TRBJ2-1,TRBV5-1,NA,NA,TGCGCCAGCAGCTTGTTTGCGGGACCGGGACCAAACAATGAGCAGTTCTTC,CASSLFAGPGPNNEQFF
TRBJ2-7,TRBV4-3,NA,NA,TGCGCCAGCAGCCAAGTGCGGGACTTCTACGAGCAGTACTTC,CASSQVRDFYEQYF
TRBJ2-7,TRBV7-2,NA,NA,TGTGCCAGCAGCTTAGACCAAAAAAGGGAGCAGTACTTC,CASSLDQKREQYF
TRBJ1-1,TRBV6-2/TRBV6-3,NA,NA,TGTGCCAGCAGTTCCGAGATGAACACTGAAGCTTTCTTT,CASSSEMNTEAFF
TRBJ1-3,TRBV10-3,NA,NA,TGTGCCACCAGTGAGGGGGGGAGCTCTGGAAACACCATATATTTT,CATSEGGSSGNTIYF
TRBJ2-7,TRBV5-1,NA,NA,TGCGCCAGCAGCCCCGTCGACATCTACGAGCAGTACTTC,CASSPVDIYEQYF
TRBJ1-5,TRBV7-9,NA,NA,TGTGCCAGCAGCTCCGGGGGACGGTGGGATAGCAATCAGCCCCAGCATTTT,CASSSGGRWDSNQPQHF
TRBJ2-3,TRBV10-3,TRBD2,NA,TGTGCCATCAACGGACTAGGCACAGATACGCAGTATTTT,CAINGLGTDTQYF
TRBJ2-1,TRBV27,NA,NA,TGTGCCAGCAGTCCCGCGCTTGGGTTTAAGCAGTTCTTC,CASSPALGFKQFF
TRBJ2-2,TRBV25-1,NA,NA,TGTGCCAGCAGTGTGGGGGGCTGGACCGGGGAGCTGTTTTTT,CASSVGGWTGELFF
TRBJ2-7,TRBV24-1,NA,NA,TGTGCCACCAGTGATCCCCGGAGGAACTCCTACGAGCAGTACTTC,CATSDPRRNSYEQYF